This section outlines one TCR beta chain sequence together with its context. This specimen belongs to a study of OX40 agonist ivuxolimab in advanced cancers. J lost 3 bases, V lost 4 bases, and 5 bases had no gene match. In germline, CDR1 is SGHRS, CDR2 YFSETQ. This CDR3 contains 15 residues. TCRdb's copy holds only in-frame clones and misses some; the assay was immunoSEQ multiplex PCR. The sample consists of about 45,000 clones, around 87% of them appearing once. V and J are TRBV5-1 and TRBJ1-4; TRBD1 matches 8 bases. The source material was CD4+ or CD8+ T cells sorted from blood, sampled in a trial of the OX40 agonist ivuxolimab. The sequence derives from an adult with an advanced solid tumor such as melanoma, head and neck, liver or kidney cancer. The CDR3 coding sequence is TGCGCCAGCAGCCCCCAGGGGGCTGCTAATGAAAAACTGTTTTTT. Protein product: CASSPQGAANEKLFF.